Listed below are T cell receptor beta chains from one sample, sequenced in a study of T cell responses to AZD1222 COVID-19 vaccine. Assay used: immunoSEQ multiplex PCR; TCRdb lists only in-frame clones, some missing. The profile shows approximately 94,000 clones, around 87% of them singletons. Sequencing used peripheral blood, obtained on day 0 of MenACWY control vaccination. The receptors originated from an adult in good health. Each CDR3 is given with its conserved first and last residue. A D gene is named only where the DNA matches it firmly. Clone size is not always given. Where it is, it says once, few, many or a class for expanded clones.

clone size	V gene	J gene	D gene	CDR3 DNA	CDR3 protein
.	TRBV11-2	TRBJ2-3	TRBD2	TGTGCCAGCAGCTTAGTAAACTCGGGACTAGGGTCACATACGCAGTATTTT	CASSLVNSGLGSHTQYF
.	TRBV24-1	TRBJ2-2	TRBD2	TGTGCCACCAGTGATTTGATCGCTAGCGGGGGAGGGGAGCTGTTTTTT	CATSDLIASGGGELFF
.	TRBV7-2	TRBJ2-7	TRBD2	TGTGCCAGCAGCTTAAGTGTTCGGGGGGGTCACTACGAGCAGTACTTC	CASSLSVRGGHYEQYF
few	TRBV5-4	TRBJ2-2	TRBD2	TGTGCCAGCAGCGTGAAGCTAGCGGGTGCGAACACCGGGGAGCTGTTTTTT	CASSVKLAGANTGELFF
.	TRBV28	TRBJ2-3	.	TGTGCCAGCAGTTTAGGGTCCGACTACACAGATACGCAGTATTTT	CASSLGSDYTDTQYF
.	TRBV29-1	TRBJ1-4	.	TGCAGCGGGGGGGACGGGACACAACTGTTTTTT	CSGGDGTQLFF
.	TRBV5-4	TRBJ1-6	TRBD1	TGTGCCAGCAGCATACAGGGGCTCAATTCACCCCTCCACTTT	CASSIQGLNSPLHF
.	TRBV10-3	TRBJ2-3	.	TGTGCCATCAGTGAAGCCGCAGATACGCAGTATTTT	CAISEAADTQYF
.	TRBV28	TRBJ2-1	.	TGTGCCAGCACCCCCTTCACAGGGAGATTCTACAATGAGCAGTTCTTC	CASTPFTGRFYNEQFF
few	TRBV21-1	TRBJ2-2	.	TGTGCCAGCAGCAAAGGAGGGACTAGCGGGGGCGGGGAGCTGTTTTTT	CASSKGGTSGGGELFF
.	TRBV6-5	TRBJ1-3	.	TGTGCCAGCACACCCGGTCGAGGAAACACCATATATTTT	CASTPGRGNTIYF
.	TRBV21-1	TRBJ1-2	.	TGTGCCAGCAGCAACCCCCCACGGACGGCTAACTATGGCTACACCTTC	CASSNPPRTANYGYTF
medium-sized	TRBV9	TRBJ2-5	.	TGTGCCAGCAGCGTAGCAGGGACCCCCGGGGAGACCCAGTACTTC	CASSVAGTPGETQYF
.	TRBV29-1	TRBJ2-5	TRBD1	TGCAGCGCCGGACAGGGGGCGAGGGAGACCCAGTACTTC	CSAGQGARETQYF
.	TRBV5-4	TRBJ2-7	.	TGTGCCAGCAGCCGGGTATCTAGCGGAGGGGGGGGACGAGGGCAGTACTTC	CASSRVSSGGGGRGQYF
.	TRBV5-1	TRBJ1-2	.	TGCGCCAGCAGCTTGGATGGGGCGGGTGGCTACACCTTC	CASSLDGAGGYTF
.	TRBV7-9	TRBJ2-6	TRBD1	TGTGCCAGCGGGACAGGGGGCGTCGGGGCCAACGTCCTGACTTTC	CASGTGGVGANVLTF
.	TRBV6-2/TRBV6-3	TRBJ2-7	.	TGTGCCAGCAGTTCGCAAGGGTTCGAGCAGTACTTC	CASSSQGFEQYF
.	TRBV5-1	TRBJ2-3	TRBD1	TGCGCCAGCAGCCCGGGACAGGAAGGAACAGATACGCAGTATTTT	CASSPGQEGTDTQYF
once	TRBV4-3	TRBJ1-5	TRBD1	TGCGCCAGCAGCCGATACAGGGGGAGCAATCAGCCCCAGCATTTT	CASSRYRGSNQPQHF
.	TRBV9	TRBJ1-1	.	TGTGCCAGCAGCGTACAGGGAGACACTGAAGCTTTCTTT	CASSVQGDTEAFF
.	TRBV5-1	TRBJ1-1	.	TGCGCCAGCAGCTTCAGGGGAACTGAAGCTTTCTTT	CASSFRGTEAFF
.	TRBV6-4	TRBJ2-1	.	TGTGCCAGCAGTGACTCGTTGGGACGGGAGCAGTTCTTC	CASSDSLGREQFF
.	TRBV30	TRBJ1-1	.	TGTGCCTGGAGTCCCGGGCATGAGGGGGGTGAAGCTTTCTTT	CAWSPGHEGGEAFF
.	TRBV6-6	TRBJ1-4	TRBD1	TGTGCCAGCAGCTCCAACTACGGGACAGGACCTTTTGCAACTAATGAAAAACTGTTTTTT	CASSSNYGTGPFATNEKLFF
.	TRBV30	TRBJ1-1	.	TGTGCCTGGGGGATTGATATGAACACTGAAGCTTTCTTT	CAWGIDMNTEAFF
.	TRBV20-1	TRBJ2-4	.	TGCAGTGCCTCCAACGACATTCAGTACTTC	CSASNDIQYF
.	TRBV5-1	TRBJ2-5	.	TGCGCCAGCAGCTTGGTACCAGATCAAGAGACCCAGTACTTC	CASSLVPDQETQYF
.	TRBV19	TRBJ2-3	TRBD1	TGTGCCAGTAGTCCACGGACAGGGAGTGCAGATACGCAGTATTTT	CASSPRTGSADTQYF
.	TRBV10-3	TRBJ1-6	.	TGTGCCTCCCGCCAGGGAAATTCACCCCTCCACTTT	CASRQGNSPLHF
.	TRBV12-3/TRBV12-4	TRBJ1-2	.	TGTGCCAGCAGTTTCCCCAGGCTATATGGCTACACCTTC	CASSFPRLYGYTF
.	TRBV5-5	TRBJ2-1	.	TGTGCCAGCAGCGCGGGGTTTCCAAACAATGAGCAGTTCTTC	CASSAGFPNNEQFF
.	TRBV7-2	TRBJ2-4	.	TGTGCCAGCAGCTTAATTAGCGGATATGGAAACATTCAGTACTTC	CASSLISGYGNIQYF
.	TRBV7-2	TRBJ2-3	.	TGTGCCAGCCGGACAGCGAGTGGCACAGATACGCAGTATTTT	CASRTASGTDTQYF
.	TRBV4-1	TRBJ1-6	.	TGCGCCAGCAGCCAGGGGGGTACAGAATATAATTCACCCCTCCACTTT	CASSQGGTEYNSPLHF
.	TRBV28	TRBJ1-6	TRBD1	TGTGCCAGCAGTTTGACAGGGGATTATAATTCACCCCTCCACTTT	CASSLTGDYNSPLHF
.	TRBV28	TRBJ1-5	.	TGTGCCAGCAGTACCGGTGGGGGCGGCAATCAGCCCCAGCATTTT	CASSTGGGGNQPQHF
.	TRBV30	TRBJ1-5	.	TGTGCCTGGGATCCGCATACAGGGACTCCATTCAATCAGCCCCAGCATTTT	CAWDPHTGTPFNQPQHF
.	TRBV11-2	TRBJ2-7	TRBD2	TGTGCCAGCAGCTTAGCGGGGGGTTCCTCCTACGAGCAGTACTTC	CASSLAGGSSYEQYF
.	TRBV9	TRBJ2-1	.	TGTGCCAGCAGCGTAGGAGCGACCAGCTCCTACAATGAGCAGTTCTTC	CASSVGATSSYNEQFF
few	TRBV19	TRBJ1-2	.	TGTGGGTCCGGGGGGGGTCCTGCTGGCTACACCTTC	CGSGGGPAGYTF
.	TRBV6-2/TRBV6-3	TRBJ2-7	.	TGTGCCAGCAGTTACTCGAACTGGGGAGGTCGGGGCTACGAGCAGTACTTC	CASSYSNWGGRGYEQYF
.	TRBV7-9	TRBJ1-1	.	TGTGCCAGCAGTTCCGACACTGAAGCTTTCTTT	CASSSDTEAFF
.	TRBV9	TRBJ2-7	TRBD2	TGTGCCAGCAGTCTGGATCTAGCGGGGCCGCAAAACGAGCAGTACTTC	CASSLDLAGPQNEQYF
once	TRBV29-1	TRBJ1-4	TRBD1	TGCAGCGTTGCCACCACCGGACAGGTCAATGAAAAACTGTTTTTT	CSVATTGQVNEKLFF
.	TRBV30	TRBJ1-2	.	TGTGCCTGGACCCAGCAGGAAACTAACTATGGCTACACCTTC	CAWTQQETNYGYTF
.	TRBV3-1/TRBV3-2	TRBJ2-7	.	TGTGCCAGCAGCCAAGGGAACAGCGGTATCTACGAGCAGTACTTC	CASSQGNSGIYEQYF
.	TRBV5-6	TRBJ2-1	TRBD2	TGTGCCAGCAGCCCGGGGGGATCCTACAATGAGCAGTTCTTC	CASSPGGSYNEQFF
.	TRBV19	TRBJ2-5	.	TGTGCCAGTAGTGCAGACAGAGAAGAGACCCAGTACTTC	CASSADREETQYF
.	TRBV25-1	TRBJ1-2	.	TGTGCCAGCAGTGAAAATAGGGCGGGGCCTAACTATGGCTACACCTTC	CASSENRAGPNYGYTF
.	TRBV30	TRBJ1-1	.	TGTGCCTGGAGTCGACAGGTTAACACTGAAGCTTTCTTT	CAWSRQVNTEAFF
once	TRBV7-9	TRBJ2-5	TRBD2	TGTGCCAGCAGCTCCGTCAGAGCTAGCGGAGACCAAGAGACCCAGTACTTC	CASSSVRASGDQETQYF
.	TRBV11-2	TRBJ2-7	TRBD2	TGTGCCAGCAGCTTATTGAGCGGGAGATACGAGCAGTACTTC	CASSLLSGRYEQYF
.	TRBV6-2/TRBV6-3	TRBJ1-5	.	TGTGCCAGCAGTTACGGGCAGGACAATCAGCCCCAGCATTTT	CASSYGQDNQPQHF
.	TRBV12-3/TRBV12-4	TRBJ2-2	.	TGTGCCAGCAGTTTAGAGACCGGGGAGCTGTTTTTT	CASSLETGELFF
.	TRBV28	TRBJ1-5	TRBD1	TGTGCCAGCAATCCCCGACAGGGGTTCAGCAATCAGCCCCAGCATTTT	CASNPRQGFSNQPQHF
.	TRBV3-1/TRBV3-2	TRBJ2-5	TRBD2	TGTGCCAGCAGCCAAGATAGAAGCGGGAGTTGGCAAGAGACCCAGTACTTC	CASSQDRSGSWQETQYF